This T cell receptor beta chain came from a study of OX40 agonist ivuxolimab in advanced cancers. The CDR3 sequence is 13 residues long. Trimming removed 7 bases from V and 7 bases from J, with 13 bases in between. Germline V gives CDR1 LNHDA, CDR2 SQIVND (reference sequence). TCRdb's copy holds only in-frame clones and misses some; the assay was immunoSEQ multiplex PCR. The sample includes 50,000 to 75,000 clones, more than 80% seen only once; the top ten take over 11%. This TCR was sampled from an adult with an advanced solid tumor such as melanoma, head and neck, liver or kidney cancer. The sequenced sample was CD4+ or CD8+ T cells sorted from blood, obtained in a trial of the OX40 agonist ivuxolimab. The V and J genes are TRBV19 and TRBJ2-2; maybe TRBD2 (5 bases). The CDR3 region is CASTPGEGGELFF. The DNA for the CDR3 is TGTGCCAGTACCCCTGGAGAGGGCGGGGAGCTGTTTTTT.